The present entry profiles one T cell receptor beta chain with its context. Its target is unknown. In the same sample, other DNA sequences code for this CDR3. Each donor was nominally healthy when sampled (though unrecorded immune exposures were likely). The study ran its PCR with 60 Vbeta and 13 Jbeta primers. Using immunoSEQ multiplex PCR, the repertoire was profiled, and TCRdb retains in-frame clones only, with some absent. Of 150,000 to 200,000 clones listed, around 80% are singletons. The data originate from a study of cytomegalovirus exposure and HLA in healthy donors. The study, taken as a whole, reports: In terms of immune exposure information, only CMV serostatus was available. In vitro work confirmed that a few CMV-associated chains recognize CMV antigens. Highest at DRB1 and lowest at HLA-C, TCR association rates differed among HLA loci in a later analysis.

This CDR3 comprises 12 residues. CDR1 LNHDA and CDR2 SQIVND come from the germline V gene (reference sequence). V was clipped by 8 bases and J by 3 bases, with 7 bases between them. The chain couples TRBV19 to TRBJ2-2; D may be TRBD1 (6 bases). The sequenced material came from PBMCs. The TCR comes from a young woman in good health and CMV-seropositive. CDR3 nucleotide sequence: TGTGCCAGTCCAGGGGACACCGGGGAGCTGTTTTTT. It encodes CASPGDTGELFF.